This paragraph covers one TCR beta chain sequence. Unique molecular identifiers were attached to individual cDNA molecules within the library. MiXCR, applied by TCRdb to the RACE reads, yields one record per CDR3 protein. The top ten hold more than 0.85% of the sample, which has approximately 86,000 distinct CDR3 sequences, approximately 10% seen once. Specified time point: patch test 3, about 24 weeks after DPC sensitization. As to treatment: therapeutic diphenylcyclopropenone sensitization with weekly scalp DPC. The data were taken from a study of human T cells and chemical hapten exposure. Trimming removed 6 bases at V and 1 base at J, with 9 bases between. Germline assignment: CDR1 SQVTM and CDR2 ANQGSEA. The CDR3 has 12 residues.

The chain couples TRBV29-1 to TRBJ1-1; D might be TRBD1 (5 bases). The sequenced sample was whole blood, obtained in connection with sensitization to the hapten diphenylcyclopropenone (DPC). The sequence was collected from a woman in her 30s with alopecia areata. Some clones in this sample may be carry-over from other donors' samples. The CDR3 region is CSVRGRNTEAFF. CDR3 nucleotide sequence: TGCAGCGTGAGGGGCAGGAACACTGAAGCTTTCTTT. Full variable domain (missing parts from reference TRBV29-1 and TRBJ1-1): SAVISQKPSRDICQRGTSLTIQCQVDSQVTMMFWYRQQPGQSLTLIATANQGSEATYESGFVIDKFPISRPNLTFSTLTVSNMSPEDSSIYLCSVRGRNTEAFFGQGTRLTVV.